This TCR beta chain stems from a study of blood T cell repertoires in COVID-19. Study-wide background: The cDNA or gDNA used as material had been derived from T cells, B-cell-depleted T cells, or PBMCs.

Methods used by the authors: For nucleated cells, counts were estimated from reference gene primer amplification. Only in-frame clones appear in the TCRdb table, and some are missing; sequencing was by immunoSEQ multiplex PCR. D and trimming were read from the DNA, whereas the V and J calls and clone size are those reported in that table. This sample yields a few hundred thousand clones, of which 84% are seen a single time; under 2.5% belongs to the top ten. The CDR3 length is 14 residues. Germline lookup yields CDR1 LNHDA and CDR2 SQIVND (reference sequence). Trimming cost V 5 bases and J 4 bases, with 13 bases left between them.

The receptor was isolated from a man aged 35 to 55 who had recovered from COVID-19. The J gene is TRBJ2-3, the V gene TRBV19; D gene ambiguous. Sample: peripheral blood. The DNA for the CDR3 is TGTGCCAGTAGTTCGGTGGCCGGGTCAGATACGCAGTATTTT. Translating gives CASSSVAGSDTQYF.